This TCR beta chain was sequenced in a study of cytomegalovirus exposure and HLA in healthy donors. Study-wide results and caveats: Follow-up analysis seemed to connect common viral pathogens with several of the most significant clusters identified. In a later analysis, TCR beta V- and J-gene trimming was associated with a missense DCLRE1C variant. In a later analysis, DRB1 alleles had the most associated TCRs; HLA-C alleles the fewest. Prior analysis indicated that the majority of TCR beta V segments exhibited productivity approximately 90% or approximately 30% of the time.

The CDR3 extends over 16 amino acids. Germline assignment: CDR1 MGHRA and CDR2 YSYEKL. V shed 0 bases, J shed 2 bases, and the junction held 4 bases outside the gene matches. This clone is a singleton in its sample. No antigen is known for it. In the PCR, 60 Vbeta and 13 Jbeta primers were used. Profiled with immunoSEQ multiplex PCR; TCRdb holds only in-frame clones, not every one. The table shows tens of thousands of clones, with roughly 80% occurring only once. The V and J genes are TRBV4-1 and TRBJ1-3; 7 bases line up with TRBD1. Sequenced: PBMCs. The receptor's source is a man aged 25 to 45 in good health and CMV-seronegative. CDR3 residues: CASSQETGVAGNTIYF. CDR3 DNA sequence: TGCGCCAGCAGCCAAGAAACAGGGGTAGCTGGAAACACCATATATTTT.